This T cell receptor (beta chain) was found in a study of shared clonotypes between healthy human individuals. Findings and caveats of the study: Around 5% was the fraction of naive CD4 clonotypes found shared across a few donors. Sorted-subset sequencing was shown by rarefaction to be incomplete despite large depth.

In the case of this clone: The antigen is unknown. Other DNA sequences in the same sample also yield this CDR3.

Samples underwent the assay at deep level. Profiled with immunoSEQ multiplex PCR; TCRdb holds only in-frame clones, not every one. The sample consists of about 2.2 million clones, around 93% of them appearing once. CD45RO-negative cells were positively selected for CCR7, leaving out terminally differentiated effector memory CD45RA+ cells. The CDR3 is 13 residues long. Trimming removed 2 bases at V and 1 base at J, with 6 bases between. Germline V gene data show CDR1 as MNHEY and CDR2 as SVGAGI. Sequenced: naive CD8+ T cells from PBMCs. The TCR originated in a young man in good health. Some clones in this sample may be carry-over from other donors' samples. The J gene is TRBJ2-7, the V gene TRBV6-5; tentatively, D is TRBD1 (5 bases). In nucleotides, the CDR3 is TGTGCCAGCAGTTACCAGGGTTCCTACGAGCAGTACTTC. Residues: CASSYQGSYEQYF.